A single sample is the source of the 28 T cell receptor beta chains below, sequenced in a study of T cell changes during pregnancy in multiple sclerosis. Profiled with immunoSEQ multiplex PCR; TCRdb holds only in-frame clones, not every one. The sample has some 93,000 clones, 85% to 95% seen once; the top ten hold 2% to 2.5%. Sequencing used peripheral blood, obtained after pregnancy. These receptors came from a female donor with multiple sclerosis, enrolled in a pregnancy study.

The chain couples TRBV10-3 to TRBJ2-7, with 8 bases matching TRBD1. The V gene end was trimmed by 4 bases and the J gene end by 3 bases; junction bases not matched to a gene: 5. The CDR3 totals 14 residues. Germline lookup yields CDR1 ENHRY and CDR2 SYGVKD. The CDR3 nucleotides read TGTGCCATCAGTGCCGGGACAGGCCTCTACGAGCAGTACTTC. Protein sequence: CAISAGTGLYEQYF.

This sequence joins TRBV10-3 and TRBJ2-5, with 8 bases that match TRBD1. J gave up 2 bases and V 8 bases, and 1 base lay outside the gene matches. The CDR3 consists of 12 residues. Germline values: CDR1 ENHRY, CDR2 SYGVKD. CDR3: CAIGTGQETQYF. The CDR3 nucleotides are TGTGCCATCGGGACAGGTCAAGAGACCCAGTACTTC.

This clone was seen only a few times. The chain carries TRBV9 and TRBJ1-6; 8 nucleotides agree with TRBD1. Looked up from germline, CDR1 is SGDLS and CDR2 is YYNGEE. This CDR3 comprises 19 residues. The junction had 14 bases not matched to a gene; V was cut back by 0 bases and J by 6 bases. In DNA, the CDR3 is TGTGCCAGCAGCGTAGACCCCCTCAGGGGACAGGAGACTAATTCACCCCTCCACTTT. It codes for CASSVDPLRGQETNSPLHF.

This clone was found once. The V gene is TRBV19, the J gene TRBJ2-3; 7 bases agree with TRBD1. This CDR3 comprises 18 residues. From germline, CDR1 is LNHDA and CDR2 SQIVND (reference sequence). The ends lost 1 base at V and 0 bases at J; junction bases unmatched: 10. Written as DNA, the CDR3 is TGTGCCAGTAGTATAGGTCCTCTCGGGACAGCTAGCACAGATACGCAGTATTTT. Residues: CASSIGPLGTASTDTQYF.

The chain recombines TRBV19 with TRBJ1-2; 9 nucleotides agree with TRBD1. The length of the CDR3 is 16 residues. The V segment lost 1 base and the J segment 4 bases; nucleotides outside the gene matches: 7. Germline V gene data show CDR1 as LNHDA and CDR2 as SQIVND (reference sequence). The CDR3 sequence: CASSIGQGDGLYGYTF. CDR3 DNA sequence: TGTGCCAGTAGTATAGGACAGGGGGACGGACTCTATGGCTACACCTTC.

The sample holds one count of this clone. J is TRBJ2-3 and V is TRBV5-1; perhaps TRBD2 as D (5 bases). The CDR3 contains 14 residues. The V gene lost 4 bases and the J gene lost 0 bases, with 9 bases spanning the gap. In germline, CDR1 is SGHRS, CDR2 YFSETQ. The CDR3 DNA reads as TGCGCCAGCAGCGAGGGTCCTAGCACAGATACGCAGTATTTT. It translates to CASSEGPSTDTQYF.

As DNA, the CDR3 is TGTGCCAGCAACGTTCAGGTGGAAACTGAAGCTTTCTTT. Protein product: CASNVQVETEAFF. The V call is TRBV7-9, the J call TRBJ1-1; D ambiguous. Germline assignment: CDR1 SEHNR and CDR2 FQNEAQ (reference sequence). The CDR3 runs to 13 residues. The V gene lost 7 bases and the J gene lost 5 bases, with 14 bases spanning the gap.

The rearrangement links TRBV6-1 to TRBJ1-4; 10 positions match TRBD1. This CDR3 comprises 15 residues. Germline assignment: CDR1 MNHNS and CDR2 SASEGT. Trimming removed 4 bases from V and 7 bases from J; junction bases left unmatched: 6. Written as DNA, the CDR3 is TGTGCCAGCAGTGTAATGACAGGGGGCAGTGAAAAACTGTTTTTT. Translation: CASSVMTGGSEKLFF.

The chain links TRBV7-5 to TRBJ1-4; the D segment call TRBD1 is taken from the table without a DNA check. TRBV7-5 is a documented pseudogene. The CDR3 is made up of 19 amino acids. CDR3 region: CVRSLVPGRGLTTNEKLFF. CDR3 DNA sequence: TGTGTCAGAAGCTTAGTTCCGGGCAGGGGGCTGACAACTAATGAAAAACTGTTTTTT.

CDR3 loop: CASSSSGGVEHSYEQYF. The CDR3 DNA reads TGTGCCAGCAGCTCCAGCGGGGGGGTTGAACATTCCTACGAGCAGTACTTC. J is TRBJ2-7 and V is TRBV5-4, with 10 nucleotides matching TRBD2. Germline V gives CDR1 SGHNT, CDR2 YYREEE (reference sequence). CDR3 length equals 17 residues. V shed 3 bases, J shed 1 base, and the junction held 10 bases outside the gene matches.

This clone was observed a single time. J is TRBJ1-4 and V is TRBV5-6, with 9 nucleotides matching TRBD1. The CDR3 is 15 residues long. From germline, CDR1 is SGHDT and CDR2 YYEEEE. V shed 4 bases, J shed 10 bases, and the junction held 11 bases outside the gene matches. The CDR3 here is CASSPVPGQGGKLFF. The DNA for the CDR3 is TGTGCCAGCAGCCCGGTCCCGGGACAGGGAGGAAAACTGTTTTTT. The full variable domain, completed using reference TRBV5-6 and TRBJ1-4, is DAGVTQSPTHLIKTRGQQVTLRCSPKSGHDTVSWYQQALGQGPQFIFQYYEEEERQRGNFPDRFSGHQFPNYSSELNVNALLLGDSALYLCASSPVPGQGGKLFFGSGTQLSVL.

This rearrangement joins TRBV19 to TRBJ1-1; no reliable D call. This CDR3 spans 14 amino acids. The V end was cut by 7 bases, the J end by 2 bases, with 14 bases between. CDR1 is LNHDA, CDR2 SQIVND, per germline (reference sequence). CDR3 coding DNA: TGTGCCAGTAATAACCCGGGATTAAACACTGAAGCTTTCTTT. Its protein product is CASNNPGLNTEAFF. The full variable domain, in which reference TRBV19 and TRBJ1-1 provide the parts outside the CDR3, is DGGITQSPKYLFRKEGQNVTLSCEQNLNHDAMYWYRQDPGQGLRLIYYSQIVNDFQKGDIAEGYSVSREKKESFPLTVTSAQKNPTAFYLCASNNPGLNTEAFFGQGTRLTVV.

DNA of the CDR3: TGTGCCAGCAGCTTAGGAGGGAGGGCCATAGATACGCAGTATTTT. This translates into CASSLGGRAIDTQYF. The chain joins TRBV11-3 to TRBJ2-3; TRBD2 aligns across 7 bases. The germline V gene has CDR1 SGHNT and CDR2 YENEEA. After removal of 1 base from V and 5 bases from J, the junction contained 6 bases not matched to a gene. This CDR3 is built from 15 residues.

DNA for the CDR3: TGTGCCAGCAGCCTTTACACCGAACAGGGTTTTCCTGAAGCTTTCTTT. Protein product: CASSLYTEQGFPEAFF. This chain joins TRBV7-2 and TRBJ1-1; tentatively, D is TRBD1 (6 bases). This CDR3 has 16 amino acids. CDR1 and CDR2 (germline): SGHTA, FQGNSA. Trimming shortened V by 5 bases and J by 6 bases, and 22 bases separated the two germline ends. The variable domain in full, completed from reference TRBV7-2 and TRBJ1-1, reads GAGVSQSPSNKVTEKGKDVELRCDPISGHTALYWYRQSLGQGLEFLIYFQGNSAPDKSGLPSDRFSAERTGGSVSTLTIQRTQQEDSAVYLCASSLYTEQGFPEAFFGQGTRLTVV.

The rearrangement joins TRBV4-3 to TRBJ2-5; D perhaps matches TRBD1 (6 bases). With 0 bases removed from V and 4 bases from J, the gap between germline ends came to 18 bases. Looked up from germline, CDR1 is LGHNA and CDR2 is YSLEER. The CDR3 has 17 residues. CDR3: CASSQERSGVWVETQYF. In DNA form, the CDR3 reads TGCGCCAGCAGCCAAGAGAGGTCAGGGGTGTGGGTAGAGACCCAGTACTTC.

The gene calls are TRBV29-1 and TRBJ2-3; 8 bases fit TRBD2. The V gene end was trimmed by 4 bases and the J gene end by 2 bases; junction bases not matched to a gene: 11. Germline values: CDR1 SQVTM, CDR2 ANQGSEA. CDR3 length equals 16 residues. The CDR3, as DNA: TGCAGCGTTGTGATGGGGGCTAGCGGGTACACAGATACGCAGTATTTT. Residues: CSVVMGASGYTDTQYF.

This chain joins TRBV7-9 and TRBJ2-7; 10 bases agree with TRBD2. The CDR3 sequence is 14 residues long. CDR1 is SEHNR and CDR2 is FQNEAQ in the germline V gene (reference sequence). J was trimmed by 5 bases and V by 4 bases; bases with no gene match: 5. The CDR3 sequence is CASSSWTSGDEQYF. CDR3 in DNA: TGTGCCAGCAGCTCCTGGACTAGCGGAGACGAGCAGTACTTC. The full variable domain, in which reference TRBV7-9 and TRBJ2-7 provide the parts outside the CDR3, is DTGVSQNPRHKITKRGQNVTFRCDPISEHNRLYWYRQTLGQGPEFLTYFQNEAQLEKSRLLSDRFSAERPKGSFSTLEIQRTEQGDSAMYLCASSSWTSGDEQYFGPGTRLTVT.

The chain couples TRBV5-4 to TRBJ1-2; 8 bases map to TRBD1. There are 16 residues in the CDR3. The germline V gene has CDR1 SGHNT and CDR2 YYREEE (reference sequence). V was clipped by 5 bases and J by 4 bases; unmatched bases: 13. The CDR3 here is CASSPPTGEEVYGYTF. The CDR3 bases are TGTGCCAGCAGTCCTCCGACAGGGGAAGAGGTCTATGGCTACACCTTC.

This chain joins TRBV11-2 and TRBJ1-6; D not certain. V was shortened by 4 bases and J by 0 bases, with 7 bases between the two germline ends. Germline V gene lookup returns CDR1 SGHAT and CDR2 FQNNGV. The CDR3 loop spans 15 amino acids. The CDR3 sequence: CASSSHGSYNSPLHF. In DNA, the CDR3 is TGTGCCAGCAGCTCTCACGGCTCCTATAATTCACCCCTCCACTTT.

This chain links TRBV30 with TRBJ2-2, with 8 bases matching TRBD2. The junction had 11 bases not matched to a gene; V was cut back by 8 bases and J by 0 bases. The CDR3 is made up of 16 amino acids. Germline assignment: CDR1 GTSNPN and CDR2 SVGIG (reference sequence). CDR3 coding DNA: TGTGCCCAGCCAAGGGAGCGGGGGTCGAACACCGGGGAGCTGTTTTTT. It is translated as CAQPRERGSNTGELFF.

Here the CDR3 reads CASSPYRGTEIRTEAFF. CDR3 DNA sequence: TGTGCCAGCTCACCCTACAGGGGTACGGAGATTCGGACTGAAGCTTTCTTT. The chain employs TRBV18 and TRBJ1-1; 7 bases align to TRBD1. J gave up 5 bases and V 3 bases, and 15 bases lay outside the gene matches. Germline V CDR1 and CDR2: KGHSH, LQKENI. This CDR3 is 17 amino acids long.

J is TRBJ1-2 and V is TRBV9, with a possible D match to TRBD1 (6 bases). V lost 3 bases, J lost 8 bases, and 17 bases lay in between. This CDR3 region has 14 residues. Germline CDR1 reads SGDLS; CDR2 reads YYNGEE. The CDR3 DNA follows: TGTGCCAGCAGCGCGCCCACAGGGACGGGGGGCTACACCTTC. Its translation is CASSAPTGTGGYTF.

The chain has TRBV29-1 and TRBJ2-7, with D possibly TRBD1 on 5 matching bases. V was shortened by 4 bases and J by 2 bases, with 9 bases between the two germline ends. Germline values: CDR1 SQVTM, CDR2 ANQGSEA. The CDR3 runs to 12 residues. Here the CDR3 reads CSVGQGTYEQYF. The CDR3 coding sequence is TGCAGCGTTGGGCAGGGAACCTACGAGCAGTACTTC.

The rearrangement joins TRBV18 to TRBJ1-1, with 7 bases identical to TRBD1. Germline CDR1 and CDR2: KGHSH and LQKENI. The junction had 18 bases not matched to a gene; V was cut back by 5 bases and J by 3 bases. CDR3 length: 18 residues. As DNA, the CDR3 is TGTGCCAGCTCAACGGCGGGACAGTTATCCTTTTTATACACTGAAGCTTTCTTT. It yields the protein CASSTAGQLSFLYTEAFF. Drawing the rest from reference TRBV18 and TRBJ1-1, the complete variable domain is NAGVMQNPRHLVRRRGQEARLRCSPMKGHSHVYWYRQLPEEGLKFMVYLQKENIIDESGMPKERFSAEFPKEGPSILRIQQVVRGDSAAYFCASSTAGQLSFLYTEAFFGQGTRLTVV.

On this clone: Other DNA sequences in the same sample also yield this CDR3. J is TRBJ2-3 and V is TRBV25-1; TRBD1 might be the D (6 bases). The CDR3 covers 11 residues. Germline loops: CDR1 MGHDK, CDR2 SYGVNS. The V and J ends lost 8 bases and 6 bases respectively, with 9 bases between them. The CDR3 region is CASGGGDTQYF. CDR3 nucleotides: TGTGCCAGCGGGGGCGGGGATACGCAGTATTTT.

V and J are TRBV6-4 and TRBJ2-3; 10 bases are a match to TRBD2. The germline gives CDR1 MRHNA, CDR2 SNTAGT. V gave up 2 bases and J gave up 7 bases; unmatched junction bases: 6. The CDR3 extends over 15 amino acids. Here the CDR3 DNA reads TGTGCCAGCAGTGACACAGCGGGAGGGTCAAATACGCAGTATTTT. This sequence encodes CASSDTAGGSNTQYF.

The gene calls are TRBV5-1 and TRBJ1-1, with D unclear. V lost 4 bases, J lost 0 bases, and 7 bases lay in between. The CDR3 has 13 residues. Looked up from germline, CDR1 is SGHRS and CDR2 is YFSETQ. The CDR3 DNA sequence: TGCGCCAGCAGCCTCTTAATGAACACTGAAGCTTTCTTT. It yields the protein CASSLLMNTEAFF.

This chain links TRBV5-1 with TRBJ2-4, with 7 bases matching TRBD1. Per the germline V gene, CDR1 is SGHRS and CDR2 is YFSETQ. V shed 2 bases and J 6 bases; nucleotides not matched to a gene: 11. This CDR3 region has 16 residues. The CDR3 bases are TGCGCCAGCAGCTTAATGGGACAGAGGATAGGAAACATTCAGTACTTC. Encoded protein: CASSLMGQRIGNIQYF.